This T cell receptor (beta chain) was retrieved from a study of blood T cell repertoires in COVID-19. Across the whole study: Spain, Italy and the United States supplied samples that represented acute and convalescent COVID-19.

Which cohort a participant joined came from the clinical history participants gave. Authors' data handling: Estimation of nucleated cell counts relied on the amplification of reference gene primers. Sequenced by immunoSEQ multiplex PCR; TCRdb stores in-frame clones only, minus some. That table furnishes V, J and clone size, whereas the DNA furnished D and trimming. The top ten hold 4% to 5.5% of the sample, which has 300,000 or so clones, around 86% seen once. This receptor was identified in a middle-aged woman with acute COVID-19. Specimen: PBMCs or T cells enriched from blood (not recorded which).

The CDR3 region is CASSYTGTSGAQETQYF. Here the CDR3 DNA reads TGCGCCAGCAGTTACACCGGGACTAGCGGGGCACAAGAGACCCAGTACTTC. The rearrangement joins TRBV5-1 to TRBJ2-5; 13 positions agree with TRBD2. The V gene's germline CDR1 is SGHRS and CDR2 YFSETQ. With 5 bases clipped from V and 2 bases from J, the junction kept 9 bases outside the gene matches. The CDR3 is 17 residues long.